These T cell receptor beta chains were read from a single sample in a study of T cell repertoires in cytomegalovirus infection. TCRdb redid the calling of the reads with MiXCR, one entry per CDR3 protein. The sample has 900,000 to 950,000 distinct CDR3 sequences; 30% to 40% are singletons. Which antigens these TCRs recognize remains unknown. This material consisted of cultured CD8+ T cells from PBMCs, taken from culture after CMV antigen stimulation. The receptors here all came from a human donor in good health (CMV status not recorded). Some clones in this sample may be carry-over from other donors' samples. The CDR3 runs from the conserved cysteine through the conserved F or W. Each record gives: V gene, CDR3 length, D gene, J gene, CDR3 protein. A D gene is named only where the DNA matches it firmly.

TRBV2	13	.	TRBJ1-5	CASTYGSHQPQHF
TRBV7-6	13	.	TRBJ2-1	CASSRPNYNEQFF
TRBV3-1	14	TRBD2	TRBJ2-1	CASSQMGRGNEQFF
TRBV29-1	11	.	TRBJ2-3	CSVESTDTQYF
TRBV4-1	15	TRBD1	TRBJ1-5	CASSSDGTGGQPQHF
TRBV24-1	16	TRBD1	TRBJ2-3	CATSLGQGISTDTQYF
TRBV19	18	.	TRBJ1-5	CASSPISVQGIVNQPQHF
TRBV7-8	16	.	TRBJ1-3	CASSLPTDWYGNTIYF
TRBV7-9	15	TRBD2	TRBJ2-3	CASSSGLVSTDTQYF
TRBV29-1	12	TRBD1	TRBJ1-2	CSVTLLGTASTF
TRBV6-5	15	TRBD2	TRBJ2-2	CASSYSTGGAGELFF
TRBV7-2	16	.	TRBJ1-1	CASRPPGRAGVTEAFF
TRBV6-1	12	.	TRBJ1-5	CASSEGAEPQHF
TRBV9	16	TRBD2	TRBJ2-3	CASRQPSGDPEDTQYF
TRBV7-3	15	TRBD1	TRBJ1-6	CASSWTGENNSPLHF
TRBV7-4	15	.	TRBJ2-3	CASSSNREPTDTQYF
TRBV24-1	14	.	TRBJ1-2	CATSDKGQNYGYTF
TRBV7-3	15	.	TRBJ1-2	CASSPNSGLAYGYTF
TRBV7-2	21	.	TRBJ1-6	CASSLLRWDKSLSSYNSPLHF
TRBV19	15	.	TRBJ2-1	CASSPKGGPYNEQFF
TRBV6-5	16	.	TRBJ1-2	CASSYSKQLGDYGYTF
TRBV2	14	.	TRBJ2-3	CASSWDNTADTQYF
TRBV7-6	14	TRBD1	TRBJ2-7	CASSSRTGGYEQYF
TRBV5-6	14	TRBD1	TRBJ2-5	CASSDRGTGSAQYF
TRBV14	17	TRBD1	TRBJ1-2	CASSQDQGVPLNYGYTF
TRBV4-3	17	TRBD2	TRBJ2-5	CASSQDDGSGGSETQYF
TRBV19	14	TRBD1	TRBJ1-2	CASSSGQGVYGYTF
TRBV27	14	.	TRBJ1-6	CASSPGLNSSPLHF
TRBV12-3/TRBV12-4	15	.	TRBJ1-1	CASSFRRSGVGEAFF
TRBV7-9	14	TRBD2	TRBJ2-5	CAGEAGTKKETQYF
TRBV20-1	13	TRBD2	TRBJ2-4	CSARPRGGNIQYF
TRBV11-2	18	TRBD2	TRBJ2-2	CASSPYGLAGGPGGELFF
TRBV6-2/TRBV6-3	14	.	TRBJ2-1	CASSFLDSPHEQFF
TRBV10-3	17	TRBD1	TRBJ2-2	CAISPGQSKGLTGELFF
TRBV4-1	15	.	TRBJ1-3	CASSPSPSSGNTIYF
TRBV7-9	17	.	TRBJ2-3	CASSPRGYTISTDTQYF
TRBV4-3	14	TRBD1	TRBJ1-1	CASSHAGGGTEAFF
TRBV12-5	14	TRBD2	TRBJ2-1	CASGSSGGYNEQFF
TRBV6-5	16	TRBD1	TRBJ1-2	CASSYDRDRGFYGYTF
TRBV7-9	16	TRBD1	TRBJ2-1	CASSLRQGHSYNEQFF
TRBV27	16	TRBD1	TRBJ1-1	CASSFRTGNLNTEAFF
TRBV7-2	15	TRBD1	TRBJ1-5	CASSYGQELNQPQHF
TRBV7-9	13	.	TRBJ2-5	CASSLTQEETQYF
TRBV28	13	.	TRBJ1-2	CASSPRTRYGYTF
TRBV7-6	17	.	TRBJ2-3	CASSPRDIRFGTDTQYF
TRBV29-1	15	TRBD1	TRBJ2-1	CSVWTGGSSYNEQFF